This T cell receptor (beta chain) was recorded in a study of PD-L1 blockade in urothelial cancer. Study in general: Blood analyses occurred 3 weeks (second dose) and 6 weeks post treatment start.

TCRdb's table, derived via immunoSEQ multiplex PCR, lists solely in-frame clones and lacks some. The table shows 30,000 to 50,000 clones, with about 89% occurring only once. Noted time point: pretreatment peripheral blood. V shed 3 bases, J shed 1 base, and the junction held 5 bases outside the gene matches. The germline V gene encodes CDR1 SGHRS and CDR2 YFSETQ. There are 16 residues in the CDR3. The source was PBMCs, collected around atezolizumab (anti-PD-L1) treatment. The chain joins TRBV5-1 to TRBJ2-2; 8 nucleotides agree with TRBD1. The sequence was collected from a woman aged 60-75 years with urothelial cancer. The CDR3 region has the DNA TGCGCCAGCAGCTGGCCCGGGACAGGGAACACCGGGGAGCTGTTTTTT. Protein: CASSWPGTGNTGELFF.